The 19 T cell receptor beta chains below come from one sample, sequenced in a study of regulatory T cells in long-lasting Graves disease. To make TCR beta libraries, researchers used iRepertoire HTBI primers and Arm-PCR of CDR3 regions. TCRdb reprocessed the multiplex PCR reads with MiXCR, giving one entry per CDR3 protein. Of hundreds of thousands of distinct CDR3 sequences listed, 15% to 20% are singletons. Time point in this sample: newly diagnosed GD, antithyroid drugs for less than 3 months. Extracted PBMC RNA gave rise to the TCR library. In addition, the sample was reused for a study of T cells in Graves' hyperthyroidism and ophthalmopathy.

Source: peripheral blood mononuclear cells (PBMCs), taken at new diagnosis, from a patient treated with antithyroid drugs. These receptors all come from a woman younger than 45 with Graves disease.

This clonotype was seen ten or more times. The chain is built from TRBV12-5 and TRBJ1-1; TRBD1 matches 8 bases. The V segment lost 7 bases and the J segment 4 bases; nucleotides outside the gene matches: 8. The germline V gene has CDR1 LGHNT and CDR2 FRNRAP. CDR3 size: 14 residues. CDR3 bases: TGTGCTAGTGTCCCCGACAGGGGTTCCACTGAAGCTTTCTTT. Residues: CASVPDRGSTEAFF. The complete variable domain, with remaining parts taken from reference TRBV12-5 and TRBJ1-1, reads DARVTQTPRHKVTEMGQEVTMRCQPILGHNTVFWYRQTMMQGLELLAYFRNRAPLDDSGMPKDRFSAEMPDATLATLKIQPSEPRDSAVYFCASVPDRGSTEAFFGQGTRLTVV.

The chain has TRBV28 and TRBJ2-7; maybe TRBD1 (7 bases). Germline assignment: CDR1 MDHEN and CDR2 SYDVKM. The CDR3 totals 15 residues. V was trimmed by 6 bases and J by 1 base, leaving 16 bases between them. The CDR3 DNA follows: TGTGCCAGCAGCGCTACCCAGGGGGGATCCTACGAGCAGTACTTC. As protein: CASSATQGGSYEQYF.

The table lists this clonotype with many counts. The gene calls are TRBV7-9 and TRBJ1-4, with D possibly TRBD1 on 5 matching bases. The CDR3 covers 15 residues. V lost 5 bases, J lost 5 bases, and 15 bases lay in between. In germline, CDR1 is SEHNR, CDR2 FQNEAQ (reference sequence). The CDR3 DNA sequence: TGTGCCAGCAGCCGTGCCGGGACGGAGAATGAAAAACTGTTTTTT. Its protein product is CASSRAGTENEKLFF.

The rearrangement joins TRBV12-3 or TRBV12-4 to TRBJ2-7; 10 nucleotides align to TRBD1. The CDR3 has 14 residues. The ends lost 8 bases at V and 5 bases at J; junction bases unmatched: 9. CDR3 protein: CASGEGQGTHEQYF. The CDR3 bases are TGTGCCAGCGGGGAGGGACAGGGGACCCACGAGCAGTACTTC.

This clonotype was picked up many times. V is TRBV6-4 and J is TRBJ2-1; D is perhaps TRBD1 or TRBD2 (5 bases each). The CDR3 has 18 amino acids. The ends were cut back, 5 bases at V and 0 bases at J, with 20 bases in the middle. Germline CDR1 MRHNA, CDR2 SNTAGT. DNA for the CDR3: TGTGCCAGCAGTTACCGGGGCCCGGGAACCCTCTCCTACAATGAGCAGTTCTTC. This codes for CASSYRGPGTLSYNEQFF.

In regard to this clonotype: A read error may be the cause here, since a much bigger clone is one base away. The V gene is TRBV12-3 or TRBV12-4, the J gene TRBJ2-7; possible D gene TRBD2, 5 bases. The CDR3 is 12 amino acids. CDR3 nucleotides: TGTGCCAGCAGGAACCTAGCCTCCGAGCGGTACTTC. Translated: CASRNLASERYF.

There are many counts of this clonotype. The V gene is TRBV30, the J gene TRBJ2-1; D remains unclear. Germline V gives CDR1 GTSNPN, CDR2 SVGIG (reference sequence). This CDR3 is built from 11 residues. CDR3 in amino acids: CSLKTYNEQFF. The CDR3 region has the DNA TGTTCTCTAAAAACCTACAATGAGCAGTTCTTC.

This clonotype was detected ten times or more. The rearrangement links TRBV5-1 to TRBJ2-7; D is uncertain. The CDR3 has 13 amino acids. V was clipped by 4 bases and J by 4 bases, with 12 bases between them. CDR1 is SGHRS and CDR2 is YFSETQ in the germline V gene. The chain's CDR3 is CASSVDVVYEQYF. The CDR3 DNA reads TGCGCCAGCAGCGTGGACGTGGTTTACGAGCAGTACTTC.

This clonotype was observed a few times. In DNA, the CDR3 is TGTGCCAGCAAACAGGACAGGGGTATCTACAATGAGCAGTTCTTC. It encodes CASKQDRGIYNEQFF. The rearrangement uses TRBV6-1 and TRBJ2-1, with 9 bases matching TRBD1. Germline V lookup: CDR1 MNHNS, CDR2 SASEGT. With V trimmed by 7 bases and J by 3 bases, 7 bases remained unmatched. This CDR3 has 15 amino acids.

This clonotype has at least ten counts. The CDR3 bases are TGCAGTGCTAGAAGAGCGGGGACCTACAATGAGCAGTTCTTC. Its translation is CSARRAGTYNEQFF. This chain connects TRBV20-1 to TRBJ2-1; 7 bases match TRBD2. Looked up from germline, CDR1 is DFQATT and CDR2 is SNEGSKA (reference sequence). J was trimmed by 2 bases and V by 2 bases; bases with no gene match: 3. The CDR3 contains 14 residues.

The chain carries TRBV29-1 and TRBJ2-3; 9 bases align to TRBD1. The V gene's germline CDR1 is SQVTM and CDR2 ANQGSEA. The CDR3 has 12 amino acids. With V trimmed by 7 bases and J by 3 bases, 2 bases remained unmatched. CDR3 residues: CSAGQGTDTQYF. The DNA of the CDR3 is TGCAGCGCCGGACAGGGGACAGATACGCAGTATTTT.

This clonotype was seen only a few times. A much larger clone lies one base from this, so it may be a read error. This chain joins TRBV12-3 or TRBV12-4 and TRBJ2-7; unclear D gene. The CDR3 length is 14 residues. Trimming took 3 bases from V and 4 from J, leaving 13 bases between them. The CDR3 loop reads CASSLSQVRYEQYF. The CDR3 DNA is TGTGCCAGCAGTTTGTCCCAGGTTAGGTACGAGCAGTACTTC.

The V and J genes are TRBV19 and TRBJ2-3, with 11 positions matching TRBD2. This CDR3 contains 15 residues. Germline V lookup: CDR1 LNHDA, CDR2 SQIVND (reference sequence). V gave up 6 bases and J gave up 4 bases; unmatched junction bases: 6. DNA of the CDR3: TGTGCCAGTAGGAAATTAGCGGGAGGGCCAGATACGCAGTATTTT. This translates into CASRKLAGGPDTQYF. The full variable domain, in which reference TRBV19 and TRBJ2-3 provide the parts outside the CDR3, is DGGITQSPKYLFRKEGQNVTLSCEQNLNHDAMYWYRQDPGQGLRLIYYSQIVNDFQKGDIAEGYSVSREKKESFPLTVTSAQKNPTAFYLCASRKLAGGPDTQYFGPGTRLTVL.

The chain carries TRBV30 and TRBJ1-2, with D tentatively TRBD1 (5 bases). The CDR3 is 13 residues long. The V end lost 2 bases, the J end lost 8 bases, and 15 bases lay between the germline ends. Germline values: CDR1 GTSNPN, CDR2 SVGIG (reference sequence). The CDR3 sequence: CAWSREGRDGYTF. The CDR3 coding sequence is TGTGCCTGGAGTCGTGAGGGGCGGGACGGCTACACCTTC.

The table lists this clonotype with many counts. The V gene is TRBV6-1, the J gene TRBJ1-4; D uncertain. Deletions cut 6 bases from V and 8 bases from J, with 22 bases between. Germline assignment: CDR1 MNHNS and CDR2 SASEGT. The CDR3 length is 16 residues. CDR3 region: CASRNTGSGIREKLFF. The CDR3, as DNA: TGTGCCAGCAGAAATACTGGCAGCGGGATAAGGGAAAAACTGTTTTTT.

Details on this clonotype: A read error may explain this, as a much larger clone is one base away. The gene calls are TRBV12-3 or TRBV12-4 and TRBJ1-1; D gene unclear. The CDR3 covers 13 residues. Trimming shortened V by 4 bases and J by 0 bases, and 6 bases separated the two germline ends. CDR3 residues: CASSWALNTEAFF. The CDR3, as DNA: TGTGCCAGCAGTTGGGCCTTGAACACTGAAGCTTTCTTT.

This clonotype was counted between two and nine times. The J gene is TRBJ2-2, the V gene TRBV28; 9 positions agree with TRBD2. With 2 bases clipped from V and 6 bases from J, the junction kept 7 bases outside the gene matches. From germline, CDR1 is MDHEN and CDR2 SYDVKM. The CDR3 is 16 amino acids. The CDR3 DNA follows: TGTGCCAGCAGTTTAGGGGTAGCGGGAGAGCCCGGGGAGCTGTTTTTT. Its translation: CASSLGVAGEPGELFF. Looking up the rest from reference TRBV28 and TRBJ2-2 gives the full variable domain: DVKVTQSSRYLVKRTGEKVFLECVQDMDHENMFWYRQDPGLGLRLIYFSYDVKMKEKGDIPEGYSVSREKKERFSLILESASTNQTSMYLCASSLGVAGEPGELFFGEGSRLTVL.

The chain has TRBV2 and TRBJ2-7, with D hard to call. V was pared by 7 bases and J by 7 bases, with 11 bases between. The CDR3 length is 11 residues. From germline, CDR1 is SNHLY and CDR2 FYNNEI. The CDR3 region is CASTGQREQYF. DNA for the CDR3: TGTGCCAGCACCGGGCAGAGAGAGCAGTACTTC.

In this sample, this clonotype turned up a few times. The chain carries TRBV4-1 and TRBJ1-1, with 7 nucleotides matching TRBD1. The V gene's germline CDR1 is MGHRA and CDR2 YSYEKL. The CDR3 contains 16 residues. V lost 4 bases to trimming and J lost 1 base; unmatched junction nucleotides: 9. The CDR3 bases are TGCGCCAGCAGCCTGGAGACAGGGAGGACGAACACTGAAGCTTTCTTT. Encoded protein: CASSLETGRTNTEAFF.